The present entry profiles one T cell receptor beta chain with its context. Trimming took 1 base from V and 0 from J; bases not matched to a gene: 6. This CDR3 has 16 amino acids. Looked up from germline, CDR1 is SGHDT and CDR2 is YYEEEE. The data were obtained in a study of blood T cell repertoires in COVID-19. Here immunoSEQ multiplex PCR was the method, and the copy in TCRdb shows in-frame clones only, minus some. The table records 150,000 or so clones, 65% to 85% of them present only once. Sequenced material: peripheral blood. J is TRBJ2-5 and V is TRBV5-6; 7 bases align to TRBD2. This TCR came from an older woman with acute or convalescent COVID-19. CDR3 sequence (DNA): TGTGCCAGCAGCTTGCTGGCGGGGGAGTACCAAGAGACCCAGTACTTC. Translation: CASSLLAGEYQETQYF.